This T cell receptor (beta chain) was profiled in a study of shared clonotypes between healthy human individuals. Every subset's genomic DNA went evenly onto several immunoSEQ plates. Profiling relied on immunoSEQ multiplex PCR, and the TCRdb table lists in-frame clones only, not all of them. The sample holds about 530,000 clones; about 79% are singletons and the top ten take under 15%. Trimming took 3 bases from V and 9 from J, leaving 5 bases between them. Per the germline V gene, CDR1 is DFQATT and CDR2 is SNEGSKA (reference sequence). The CDR3 extends over 9 amino acids. Only Caucasian adults living in Nashville, Tennessee served as donors.

The sample comprised PBMCs. The gene calls are TRBV20-1 and TRBJ2-5; D unclear. The receptor was isolated from a woman aged 40 to 50 in good health. Some clones in this sample may be carry-over from other donors' samples. For the CDR3, the DNA is TGCAGTGCTAGGATCCCCCAGTACTTC. This encodes CSARIPQYF.